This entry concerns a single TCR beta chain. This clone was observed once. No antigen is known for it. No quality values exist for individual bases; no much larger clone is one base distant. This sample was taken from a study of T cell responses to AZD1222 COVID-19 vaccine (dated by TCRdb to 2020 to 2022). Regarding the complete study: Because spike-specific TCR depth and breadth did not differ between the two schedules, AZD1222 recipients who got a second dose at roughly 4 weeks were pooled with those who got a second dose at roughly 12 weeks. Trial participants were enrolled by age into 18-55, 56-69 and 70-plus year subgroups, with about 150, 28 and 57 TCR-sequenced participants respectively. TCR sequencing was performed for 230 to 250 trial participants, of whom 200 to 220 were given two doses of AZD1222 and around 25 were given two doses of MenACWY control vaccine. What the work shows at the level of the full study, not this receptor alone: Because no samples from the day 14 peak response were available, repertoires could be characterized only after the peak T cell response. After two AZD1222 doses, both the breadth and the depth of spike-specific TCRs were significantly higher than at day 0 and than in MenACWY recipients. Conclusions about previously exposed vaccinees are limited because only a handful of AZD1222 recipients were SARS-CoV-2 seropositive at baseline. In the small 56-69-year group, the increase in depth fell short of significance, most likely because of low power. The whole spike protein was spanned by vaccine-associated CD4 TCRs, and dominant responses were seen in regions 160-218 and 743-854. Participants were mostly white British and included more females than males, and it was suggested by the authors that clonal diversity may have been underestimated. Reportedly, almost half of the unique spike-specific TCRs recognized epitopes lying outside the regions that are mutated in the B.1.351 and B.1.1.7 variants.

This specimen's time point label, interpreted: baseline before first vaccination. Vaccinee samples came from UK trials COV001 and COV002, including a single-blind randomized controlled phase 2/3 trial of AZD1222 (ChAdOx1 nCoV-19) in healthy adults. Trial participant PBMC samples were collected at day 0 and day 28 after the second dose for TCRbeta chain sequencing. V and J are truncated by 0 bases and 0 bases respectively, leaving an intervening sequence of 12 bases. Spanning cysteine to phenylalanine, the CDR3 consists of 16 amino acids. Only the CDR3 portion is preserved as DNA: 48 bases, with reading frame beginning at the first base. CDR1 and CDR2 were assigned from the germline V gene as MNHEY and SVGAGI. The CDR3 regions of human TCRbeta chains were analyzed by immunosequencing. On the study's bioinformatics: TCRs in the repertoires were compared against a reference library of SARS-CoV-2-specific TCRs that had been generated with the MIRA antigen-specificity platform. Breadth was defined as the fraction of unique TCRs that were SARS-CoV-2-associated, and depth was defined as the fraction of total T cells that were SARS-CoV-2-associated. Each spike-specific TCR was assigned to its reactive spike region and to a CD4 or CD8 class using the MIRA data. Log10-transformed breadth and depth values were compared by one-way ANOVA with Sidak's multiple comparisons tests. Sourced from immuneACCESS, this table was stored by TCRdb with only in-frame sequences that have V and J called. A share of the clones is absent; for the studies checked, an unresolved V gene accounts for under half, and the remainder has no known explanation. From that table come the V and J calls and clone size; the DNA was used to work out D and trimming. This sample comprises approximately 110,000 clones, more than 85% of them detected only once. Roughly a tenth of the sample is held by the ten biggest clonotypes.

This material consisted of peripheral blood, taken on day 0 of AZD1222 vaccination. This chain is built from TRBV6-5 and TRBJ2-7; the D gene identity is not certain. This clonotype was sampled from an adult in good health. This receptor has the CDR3 CASSYSIGIGSYEQYF. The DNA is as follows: TGTGCCAGCAGTTACTCGATCGGAATCGGCTCCTACGAGCAGTACTTC.